This TCR beta chain derives from a study of blood T cell repertoires in COVID-19. As for the study in general: In each case, the material was cDNA or gDNA derived from T cells, B-cell-depleted T cells, or PBMCs.

CDR3 length: 13 amino acids. Trimming stripped 3 bases from V and 6 bases from J, with 6 bases between. CDR1 SNHLY and CDR2 FYNNEI come from the germline V gene. Seattle-derived patients entered the study during active infection and were followed longitudinally. Source study methods: Cell counts per sample came from amplifying reference gene primers. TCRdb's table, derived via immunoSEQ multiplex PCR, lists solely in-frame clones and lacks some. The V and J calls and clone size are taken from that table; D and trimming were inferred from the DNA. The sample has roughly 100,000 clones; 92% are singletons.

Sequenced sample: peripheral blood. This sequence joins TRBV2 and TRBJ1-6, with D tentatively TRBD1 (5 bases). The source of this sequence is a woman aged 45-65 years with COVID-19, enrolled during active disease. DNA for the CDR3: TGTGCCAGCAGTGACAGGGTTAATTCACCCCTCCACTTT. It yields the protein CASSDRVNSPLHF.